These 20 T cell receptor beta chains came from one sample sequenced in a study of blood T cell repertoires in COVID-19. Measured with immunoSEQ multiplex PCR; TCRdb has only the in-frame clones, and not every one. The table includes roughly 340,000 clones, 85% to 90% detected once. The sequencing sample was made of peripheral blood. The receptors were gathered from a woman between 65 and 79 years old with COVID-19, enrolled during active disease.

J is TRBJ1-4 and V is TRBV28, with D hard to call. From germline, CDR1 is MDHEN and CDR2 SYDVKM. V dropped 5 bases and J dropped 6 bases, with 19 bases sitting between them. The CDR3 covers 16 residues. CDR3 amino acids: CASSPPPGFTDEKLFF. Here the CDR3 DNA reads TGTGCCAGCAGTCCCCCCCCCGGGTTCACGGATGAAAAACTGTTTTTT.

The V call is TRBV2, the J call TRBJ2-5; 11 bases map to TRBD2. Germline CDR1 is SNHLY and CDR2 is FYNNEI. The J segment lost 5 bases and the V segment lost 5 bases, leaving 10 bases of the junction unmatched. The CDR3 contains 16 residues. The CDR3 sequence: CASSFSGGAFGETQYF. DNA for the CDR3: TGTGCCAGCAGTTTTAGCGGGGGGGCATTTGGCGAGACCCAGTACTTC.

The V and J genes are TRBV1 and TRBJ2-2; the table's D call TRBD1 went unverified against the DNA. TRBV1 counts as a pseudogene. This CDR3 contains 16 residues. CDR3 DNA sequence: TGCACCAGCAGCCCGAACCGAAACAGGGGGCAAGGGGAGCTGTTTTTT. It encodes CTSSPNRNRGQGELFF.

The chain is built from TRBV11-2 and TRBJ1-1; tentative D call: TRBD1 (6 bases). The V end lost 3 bases, the J end lost 5 bases, and 10 bases lay between the germline ends. CDR1 and CDR2 (germline): SGHAT, FQNNGV. The CDR3 is 13 amino acids. DNA for the CDR3: TGTGCCAGCAGCTTGGGGACAAAGACTGAAGCTTTCTTT. Residues: CASSLGTKTEAFF.

J is TRBJ2-1 and V is TRBV27; maybe TRBD1 (5 bases). CDR1 is MNHEY, CDR2 SMNVEV, per germline (reference sequence). V lost 1 base to trimming and J lost 8 bases, with 21 bases between them. This CDR3 has 17 residues. CDR3 coding DNA: TGTGCCAGCAGTTTATTTTCCGCAGGGATGGGCGGTTATGAGCAGTTCTTC. It translates to CASSLFSAGMGGYEQFF.

This chain connects TRBV29-1 to TRBJ2-1, with 8 bases identical to TRBD1. J gave up 6 bases and V 7 bases, and 5 bases lay outside the gene matches. This CDR3 is 12 amino acids long. Germline V gene sequence: CDR1 SQVTM, CDR2 ANQGSEA. CDR3 DNA: TGCAGCGGGGGGACAGGCGGCAATGAGCAGTTCTTC. It translates to CSGGTGGNEQFF.

This chain joins TRBV24-1 and TRBJ1-1; possibly TRBD1 for D (6 bases). The CDR3 totals 14 residues. In germline, CDR1 is KGHDR, CDR2 SFDVKD. V was cut by 6 bases and J by 0 bases, with 10 bases left in between. CDR3 sequence reads: CATSPGHLNTEAFF. In nucleotides, the CDR3 is TGTGCCACCAGTCCGGGACACCTGAACACTGAAGCTTTCTTT.

This sequence joins TRBV9 and TRBJ2-6; perhaps TRBD1 as D (6 bases). The length of the CDR3 is 16 residues. In germline, CDR1 is SGDLS, CDR2 YYNGEE. The ends were cut back, 2 bases at V and 2 bases at J, with 11 bases in the middle. As DNA, the CDR3 is TGTGCCAGCAGCGTGGACAAGGGGGCTGGGGCCAACGTCCTGACTTTC. Translated: CASSVDKGAGANVLTF.

This chain joins TRBV9 and TRBJ1-2; maybe TRBD1 (6 bases). Trimming pared 1 base from V and 8 bases from J, leaving 21 bases between. CDR3 length equals 16 residues. Germline-derived CDR1 and CDR2 are SGDLS and YYNGEE. In DNA form, the CDR3 reads TGTGCCAGCAGCGTATCCACTGGGGGGGCCCCGGACGGCTACACCTTC. Translation gives CASSVSTGGAPDGYTF.

As concerns this clone: Compared with germline, one end of the junction differs, possibly owing to a read error. The chain links TRBV7-9 to TRBJ2-1, with 11 bases fitting TRBD2. Germline-derived CDR1 and CDR2 are SEHNR and FQNEAQ (reference sequence). CDR3 length: 15 residues. CDR3 residues: CASSIASGGYNEQFF. CDR3 nucleotide sequence: TGTGCCAGCAGCATAGCTAGCGGGGGGTACAATGAGCAGTTCTTC. Full variable domain (outside the CDR3, taken from reference TRBV7-9 and TRBJ2-1): DTGVSQNPRHKITKRGQNVTFRCDPISEHNRLYWYRQTLGQGPEFLTYFQNEAQLEKSRLLSDRFSAERPKGSFSTLEIQRTEQGDSAMYLCASSIASGGYNEQFFGPGTRLTVL.

V and J are TRBV3-1 (or the pseudogene TRBV3-2) and TRBJ2-1; 9 nucleotides line up with TRBD2. The CDR3 has 14 residues. The J segment lost 8 bases and the V segment lost 4 bases, leaving 6 bases of the junction unmatched. Germline CDR1 LGHDT, CDR2 YNNKEL (reference sequence). In nucleotides, the CDR3 is TGTGCCAGCAGCCCCTCTCGGACTAGCGATGAGCAGTTCTTC. This sequence encodes CASSPSRTSDEQFF.

The J gene is TRBJ2-1, the V gene TRBV19, with 10 bases that match TRBD1. CDR1 and CDR2 (germline): LNHDA, SQIVND (reference sequence). Germline trimming cut 5 bases from V and 3 bases from J; bases unmatched to any gene: 1. There are 14 residues in the CDR3. The CDR3 reads CASSGDRGYNEQFF. The CDR3 DNA reads as TGTGCCAGTAGTGGGGACAGGGGCTACAATGAGCAGTTCTTC.

The CDR3, as DNA: TGCGCCAGCAGCCAAGATGCCGGGGGGGCAGCCTACGAGCAGTACTTC. The encoded protein is CASSQDAGGAAYEQYF. The chain is built from TRBV4-3 and TRBJ2-7; 8 positions agree with TRBD2. Germline-derived CDR1 and CDR2 are LGHNA and YSLEER. The CDR3 has 16 residues. Germline trimming cut 0 bases from V and 2 bases from J; bases unmatched to any gene: 6.

This clone has a handful of counts. The rearrangement joins TRBV5-6 to TRBJ1-1; D not resolved. The length of the CDR3 is 13 residues. CDR1 is SGHDT and CDR2 is YYEEEE in the germline V gene. V lost 7 bases and J 1 base, leaving 11 bases between the germline ends. The CDR3 DNA follows: TGTGCCAGCGAAACAGCAACGAACACTGAAGCTTTCTTT. As protein: CASETATNTEAFF.

The chain joins TRBV29-1 to TRBJ2-3; maybe TRBD2 (6 bases). The germline V gene encodes CDR1 SQVTM and CDR2 ANQGSEA. With 4 bases removed from V and 6 bases from J, the gap between germline ends came to 14 bases. This CDR3 is 13 amino acids long. The CDR3 is CSVASVYLDTQYF. The CDR3 DNA reads as TGCAGCGTTGCTAGCGTGTACTTGGATACGCAGTATTTT.

This clone was counted a few times. This chain joins TRBV14 and TRBJ2-7; D remains ambiguous. The germline V gene encodes CDR1 SGHDN and CDR2 FVKESK. The CDR3 is made up of 14 amino acids. The ends were cut back, 3 bases at V and 3 bases at J, with 12 bases in the middle. Here the CDR3 reads CASSHVSAYYEQYF. CDR3 DNA: TGTGCCAGCAGCCACGTCAGCGCGTACTACGAGCAGTACTTC.

This chain joins TRBV6-6 and TRBJ1-2; the D gene is possibly TRBD1 (6 bases). CDR3 length equals 12 residues. Germline loops: CDR1 MNHNY, CDR2 SVGAGI (reference sequence). Trimming stripped 7 bases from V and 7 bases from J, with 13 bases between. This CDR3 reads CASTEGGSGYTF. In nucleotides, the CDR3 is TGTGCCAGCACCGAAGGGGGTTCTGGCTACACCTTC.

This chain joins TRBV4-1 and TRBJ1-1, with unresolved D. Germline loops: CDR1 MGHRA, CDR2 YSYEKL. The V and J ends lost 1 base and 1 base respectively, with 10 bases between them. The CDR3 contains 15 residues. CDR3 DNA: TGCGCCAGCAGCCAAGTTCAGGAATCGAACACTGAAGCTTTCTTT. This codes for CASSQVQESNTEAFF.

This clone was seen only once. The same CDR3 also results from other DNA sequences found in this sample. The rearrangement joins TRBV9 to TRBJ2-1; tentative D call: TRBD1 (6 bases). This CDR3 comprises 15 residues. Germline V gene lookup returns CDR1 SGDLS and CDR2 YYNGEE. The germline V and J ends were trimmed by 0 bases and 1 base, with 8 bases remaining between them. CDR3: CASSVAGDSYNEQFF. The CDR3 DNA reads as TGTGCCAGCAGCGTAGCAGGGGATTCCTACAATGAGCAGTTCTTC. The variable domain in full, completed from reference TRBV9 and TRBJ2-1, reads DSGVTQTPKHLITATGQRVTLRCSPRSGDLSVYWYQQSLDQGLQFLIQYYNGEERAKGNILERFSAQQFPDLHSELNLSSLELGDSALYFCASSVAGDSYNEQFFGPGTRLTVL.

V gene TRBV19 combines with J gene TRBJ2-1; TRBD2 agrees at 7 bases. The CDR3 runs to 15 residues. Germline CDR1 LNHDA, CDR2 SQIVND (reference sequence). The DNA of the CDR3 is TGTGCTTCGTACAGCGGGGAGGGATCCTACAATGAGCAGTTCTTC. Protein: CASYSGEGSYNEQFF.